This T cell receptor (beta chain) came from a study of blood T cells in healthy people across ages. This clonotype has just a few counts. Germline-derived CDR1 and CDR2 are SGHTA and FQGNSA. Trimming at V came to 5 bases and at J to 1 base, leaving 6 bases not matched to a gene. The CDR3 spans 15 residues. Primed by a sample-barcoded 5' primer and a J-beta primer mix, a second PCR proceeded for roughly 6 to 12 cycles. All samples yielded 3 million or more CDR3-containing paired-end reads. Each CDR3 protein gets one entry after TCRdb re-called the 5' RACE reads with MiXCR. Found here are about 1,400,000 distinct CDR3 sequences, roughly 40% of them singletons; the top ten hold 7% to 9.5%.

The rearrangement joins TRBV7-2 to TRBJ2-3; 7 nucleotides align to TRBD2. This receptor was identified in a woman between 18 and 30 years old in good health. Sequencing was performed on blood. The CDR3: CASSEAGMGTDTQYF. In DNA, the CDR3 is TGTGCCAGCAGCGAAGCGGGGATGGGCACAGATACGCAGTATTTT.